This TCR beta chain originates from a study of radiation and T cells in renal cell carcinoma. The treatment is: treatment-naive control, cytoreductive nephrectomy. Profiled with immunoSEQ multiplex PCR; TCRdb holds only in-frame clones, not every one. This repertoire shows 15,000 or so clones, 58% found once; its top ten account for about 9%. The CDR3 loop spans 15 amino acids. V was pared by 1 base and J by 5 bases, with 15 bases between. Looked up from germline, CDR1 is MGHRA and CDR2 is YSYEKL. The receptor was derived from a man aged 40-55 years with renal cell carcinoma. This material consisted of tumor tissue, taken from a patient whose treatment was nephrectomy without radiotherapy. The chain recombines TRBV4-1 with TRBJ2-7; D call uncertain. As DNA, the CDR3 is TGCGCCAGCAGCCAAGTTGAGTTTGAGTGGAACGAGCAGTACTTC. Its protein product is CASSQVEFEWNEQYF.